This T cell receptor beta chain was found in a study of blood T cell repertoires in COVID-19. Overall study context: Sample material is recorded as cDNA or gDNA derived from T cells, B-cell-depleted T cells, or PBMCs.

This clone appeared a few times. Germline V gene sequence: CDR1 SGHVS, CDR2 FNYEAQ. J lost 7 bases, V lost 5 bases, and 6 bases had no gene match. CDR3 length: 14 amino acids. Profiled with immunoSEQ multiplex PCR; TCRdb holds only in-frame clones, not every one. This sample has around 250,000 clones, with about four fifths found just once. Source material: PBMCs or T cells enriched from blood (not recorded which). This chain uses TRBV7-6 with TRBJ2-1; TRBD1 agrees at 9 bases. The sequence came from a man in his forties who had been exposed to COVID-19. Here the CDR3 reads CASSPGQGWNEQFF. The CDR3 DNA reads TGTGCCAGCAGCCCGGGACAGGGTTGGAATGAGCAGTTCTTC.